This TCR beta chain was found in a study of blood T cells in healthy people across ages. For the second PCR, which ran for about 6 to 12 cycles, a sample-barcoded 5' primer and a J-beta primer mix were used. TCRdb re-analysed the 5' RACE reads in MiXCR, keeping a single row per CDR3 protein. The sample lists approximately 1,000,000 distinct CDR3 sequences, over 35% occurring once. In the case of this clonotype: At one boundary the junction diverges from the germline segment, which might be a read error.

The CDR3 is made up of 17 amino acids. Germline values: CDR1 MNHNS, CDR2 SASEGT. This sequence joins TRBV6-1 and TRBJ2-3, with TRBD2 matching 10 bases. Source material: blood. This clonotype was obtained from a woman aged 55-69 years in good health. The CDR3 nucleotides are TGTGCCAGCAGTGTCCGGACTAGCGGAGCTAGCACAGATGCGCAGTATTTT. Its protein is CASSVRTSGASTDAQYF.